This T cell receptor (beta chain) was profiled in a study of T-cell memory formation after mild COVID-19. Study outcomes and limitations: CD8+ contracting clones occupied EMRA, while CD4+ ones occupied mainly CM and EM. Day 15 to 85 contracting clones showed balanced CD4/CD8; day 15 to 37 expanders favored CD4+. What remained unconfirmed was the SARS-CoV-2 specificity of second-wave clones peaking on day 37.

Sample barcodes and UMIs were carried by the TCR alpha and TCR beta cDNA libraries that 5'RACE generated with constant-segment primers. TCRdb analysed the 5' RACE reads with MiXCR anew, one entry per CDR3 protein. The sample carries 140,000 to 150,000 distinct CDR3 sequences, under 7% recorded once. This clonotype occurred a few times. No antigen is known for it. A much larger clone lies one base from this, so it may be a read error. Germline CDR1 and CDR2: MNHEY and SVGAGI. This CDR3 region has 11 residues. Trimming cost V 1 base and J 3 bases, with 1 base left between them. The specimen sequenced was PBMCs or a T cell subset sorted from them (not recorded which). The sequence derives from an adult woman who had mild COVID-19 (a few samples of this study predate the infection). Cell type and time point are not known. This rearrangement joins TRBV6-5 to TRBJ2-7; unclear D gene. The CDR3 coding sequence is TGTGCCAGCAGTTACTTCTACGAGCAGTACTTC. As protein: CASSYFYEQYF.